The next 32 T cell receptor beta chains were all read from a single sample in a study of T cells after yellow fever vaccination (dated by TCRdb to between 2019 and 2020). The treatment or condition label of this sample denotes: live attenuated yellow fever vaccine strain. Library preparation employed 5' RACE. TCRdb shows the sequencer as Illumina HiSeq 2500. TCRdb redid the processing of the public reads, applying fastp at Q25 and MiXCR, and retained in-frame beta chains. Every entry covers one CDR3 protein and lists the most common genes and DNA from its rows. This sample gives over 130,000 distinct CDR3 sequences in total; approximately 7.7% of them show up just once. The ten largest clones capture about 0.73% of the sample. Here the sequenced sample was CD4+ T cells sorted from PBMCs, taken 5 days after the yellow fever booster vaccination. Source of these receptors: a man aged 25-45 years who received the YFV17D yellow fever vaccine.

This clonotype occurred many times. V gene TRBV12-3 or TRBV12-4 combines with J gene TRBJ2-7, with a tentative D call TRBD2 (5 bases). The length of the CDR3 is 11 residues. Trimming cost V 8 bases and J 7 bases, with 12 bases left between them. In DNA, the CDR3 is TGTGCCAGCTCCCAACGCGGGGAGCAGTACTTC. Residues: CASSQRGEQYF.

This clonotype was detected ten times or more. J is TRBJ2-3 and V is TRBV20-1; TRBD2 aligns across 11 bases. Germline trimming cut 5 bases from V and 0 bases from J; bases unmatched to any gene: 4. The V gene's germline CDR1 is DFQATT and CDR2 SNEGSKA (reference sequence). The CDR3 has 15 amino acids. Written as DNA, the CDR3 is TGCAGTGCTCTACGGACTAGCGGGAGCACAGATACGCAGTATTTT. This sequence encodes CSALRTSGSTDTQYF.

There are many counts of this clonotype. The V and J genes are TRBV7-9 and TRBJ1-2; D remains ambiguous. The CDR3 length is 13 residues. The V gene's germline CDR1 is SEHNR and CDR2 FQNEAQ (reference sequence). Trimming removed 5 bases from V and 8 bases from J, with 15 bases in between. CDR3 in DNA: TGTGCCAGCAGCCCGCACCCGAGGGTCGGCTACACCTTC. Its protein is CASSPHPRVGYTF.

This clonotype was seen at least ten times. The rearrangement joins TRBV5-1 to TRBJ2-1; TRBD2 matches at 8 bases. J lost 8 bases, V lost 4 bases, and 11 bases had no gene match. The CDR3 is made up of 15 amino acids. The germline V gene has CDR1 SGHRS and CDR2 YFSETQ. CDR3 nucleotides: TGCGCCAGCAGCCGGGGGGGGGGCCTTATAGATGAGCAGTTCTTC. It is translated as CASSRGGGLIDEQFF.

The chain uses TRBV7-2 and TRBJ2-5; D gene ambiguous. Between the trimmed V and J ends, which lost 3 bases and 3 bases, there was a span of 8 bases. The CDR3 has 13 residues. From germline, CDR1 is SGHTA and CDR2 FQGNSA. The CDR3 region has the DNA TGTGCCAGCAGCTTTTTCCGGAAAGAGACCCAGTACTTC. Translated, it gives CASSFFRKETQYF.

This clonotype was found a few times. The CDR3 sequence: CASSISGNNEQYF. CDR3 DNA: TGTGCCAGCAGCATTAGCGGGAATAACGAGCAGTACTTC. The genes are TRBV11-2 and TRBJ2-7, with 8 bases that match TRBD2. Germline assignment: CDR1 SGHAT and CDR2 FQNNGV. This CDR3 has 13 residues. J gave up 5 bases and V 5 bases, and 5 bases lay outside the gene matches. Full variable domain (rest looked up from reference TRBV11-2 and TRBJ2-7): EAGVAQSPRYKIIEKRQSVAFWCNPISGHATLYWYQQILGQGPKLLIQFQNNGVVDDSQLPKDRFSAERLKGVDSTLKIQPAKLEDSAVYLCASSISGNNEQYFGPGTRLTVT.

There are many counts of this clonotype. The chain employs TRBV19 and TRBJ2-3; maybe TRBD1 (5 bases). In germline, CDR1 is LNHDA, CDR2 SQIVND (reference sequence). This CDR3 has 14 residues. V was trimmed by 9 bases and J by 7 bases, leaving 20 bases between them. The CDR3 spells CASGSGHPSNTQYF. In DNA form, the CDR3 reads TGTGCCAGCGGATCAGGACATCCGAGCAATACGCAGTATTTT.

This clonotype has a count of ten or more. V usage is TRBV10-3 and J usage is TRBJ2-5; 13 bases align to TRBD2. The CDR3 contains 15 residues. The junction had 8 bases not matched to a gene; V was cut back by 8 bases and J by 5 bases. Germline-derived CDR1 and CDR2 are ENHRY and SYGVKD. The CDR3 region is CAIGDGLAGDETQYF. The CDR3 DNA follows: TGTGCCATCGGAGACGGACTAGCGGGAGATGAGACCCAGTACTTC.

Many counts were recorded for this clonotype. The V and J genes are TRBV28 and TRBJ1-4; D is possibly TRBD1 (5 bases). The V gene's germline CDR1 is MDHEN and CDR2 SYDVKM. This CDR3 is built from 14 residues. V lost 3 bases and J lost 7, with 12 bases in between. CDR3 coding DNA: TGTGCCAGCAGTTTTGGGGGGGTTGGTGAAAAACTGTTTTTT. The encoded protein is CASSFGGVGEKLFF.

This clonotype was seen ten or more times. The V call is TRBV27, the J call TRBJ2-5; 14 bases are shared with TRBD2. J was trimmed by 5 bases and V by 4 bases; bases with no gene match: 6. The germline gives CDR1 MNHEY, CDR2 SMNVEV (reference sequence). The CDR3 runs 16 residues. CDR3 in amino acids: CASSSPGLAGVETQYF. The DNA of the CDR3 is TGTGCCAGCAGTTCCCCGGGACTAGCGGGAGTGGAGACCCAGTACTTC.

There are many counts of this clonotype. This chain connects TRBV6-5 to TRBJ2-7; TRBD2 matches 13 bases. Trimming cost V 2 bases and J 0 bases; bases outside gene matches: 1. Germline values: CDR1 MNHEY, CDR2 SVGAGI. This CDR3 comprises 16 residues. CDR3 amino acids: CASSYRTSGSSYEQYF. In DNA, the CDR3 is TGTGCCAGCAGTTACCGGACTAGCGGGAGCTCCTACGAGCAGTACTTC.

As regards this clonotype: This may arise from a read error, as a much more abundant clone is one base away. The chain recombines TRBV19 with TRBJ2-1; D is unclear. The germline V gene has CDR1 LNHDA and CDR2 SQIVND (reference sequence). The CDR3 extends over 12 amino acids. V lost 5 bases and J lost 6, with 8 bases in between. CDR3 coding DNA: TGTGCCAGTAGTCTATACGCCAATGAGCAGTTCTTC. It yields the protein CASSLYANEQFF.

This clonotype was recorded many times. The chain is built from TRBV11-1 and TRBJ2-1, with D tentatively TRBD2 (6 bases). V lost 5 bases and J 5 bases, leaving 25 bases between the germline ends. This CDR3 is 18 amino acids long. CDR1 and CDR2 (germline): SGHAT, FQDESV (reference sequence). Written as DNA, the CDR3 is TGTGCCAGCAGCCCACGGCCTTGGGGGGTGCATAGGGACAATGAGCAGTTCTTC. It codes for CASSPRPWGVHRDNEQFF.

This clonotype was recorded at least ten times. The chain couples TRBV7-9 to TRBJ2-2; D possibly matches TRBD1 or TRBD2 (5 bases each). The CDR3 length is 15 residues. Germline assignment: CDR1 SEHNR and CDR2 FQNEAQ (reference sequence). V lost 3 bases and J 4 bases, leaving 12 bases between the germline ends. DNA for the CDR3: TGTGCCAGCAGCTTTCAGGGAGTTCGCACCGGGGAGCTGTTTTTT. Translating gives CASSFQGVRTGELFF.

This clonotype was seen repeatedly, ten times or more. V and J are TRBV7-2 and TRBJ2-5, with TRBD1 matching 7 bases. From germline, CDR1 is SGHTA and CDR2 FQGNSA. The CDR3 contains 14 residues. With V trimmed by 1 base and J by 4 bases, 3 bases remained unmatched. CDR3 region: CASSLGGQRETQYF. CDR3 DNA: TGTGCCAGCAGCTTAGGGGGACAGAGAGAGACCCAGTACTTC.

The rearrangement uses TRBV4-3 and TRBJ1-4, with 8 nucleotides matching TRBD1. V lost 4 bases to trimming and J lost 7 bases; unmatched junction nucleotides: 8. There are 15 residues in the CDR3. Germline loops: CDR1 LGHNA, CDR2 YSLEER. The CDR3 region is CASSRDRGFFEKLFF. The CDR3 nucleotides are TGCGCCAGCAGCCGCGACAGGGGATTTTTTGAAAAACTGTTTTTT.

Many counts were recorded for this clonotype. The J gene is TRBJ1-1, the V gene TRBV6-5, with TRBD1 matching over 10 bases. J lost 2 bases, V lost 5 bases, and 5 bases had no gene match. The CDR3 spans 15 residues. Germline CDR1 reads MNHEY; CDR2 reads SVGAGI. CDR3 amino acids: CASSPRDRGNTEAFF. The CDR3 DNA reads as TGTGCCAGCAGTCCACGGGACAGGGGAAACACTGAAGCTTTCTTT.

This clonotype was counted at least ten times. The V call is TRBV20-1, the J call TRBJ2-1, with D possibly matching TRBD2 (5 bases). Per the germline V gene, CDR1 is DFQATT and CDR2 is SNEGSKA (reference sequence). The CDR3 runs to 14 residues. Deletions cut 3 bases from V and 9 bases from J, with 18 bases between. Here the CDR3 DNA reads TGCAGTGCTAGTAGGCAGGTGGGAGTGAGTGAGCAGTTCTTC. This translates into CSASRQVGVSEQFF.

This clonotype was observed many times. The rearrangement joins TRBV3-1 to TRBJ2-2; the D call may be TRBD1 or TRBD2 (5 bases each). V lost 5 bases and J lost 2, with 12 bases in between. This CDR3 comprises 15 residues. The germline CDR1 and CDR2 sequences are LGHDT and YNNKEL (reference sequence). CDR3 DNA: TGTGCCAGCAGCTGGGACCAGTCAAACACCGGGGAGCTGTTTTTT. As protein: CASSWDQSNTGELFF. Full variable domain (missing parts from reference TRBV3-1 and TRBJ2-2): DTAVSQTPKYLVTQMGNDKSIKCEQNLGHDTMYWYKQDSKKFLKIMFSYNNKELIINETVPNRFSPKSPDKAHLNLHINSLELGDSAVYFCASSWDQSNTGELFFGEGSRLTVL.

In its sample, this clonotype was seen many times. The V call is TRBV4-3, the J call TRBJ2-7; D could derive from TRBD1 or TRBD2 (5 bases each). CDR1 is LGHNA and CDR2 is YSLEER in the germline V gene. With 1 base removed from V and 2 bases from J, the gap between germline ends came to 15 bases. This CDR3 is 16 amino acids long. The CDR3, as DNA: TGCGCCAGCAGCCAAGTTGAGGGGAAGGCCGCCTACGAGCAGTACTTC. Translated, it gives CASSQVEGKAAYEQYF.

This clonotype was seen once. Possible read error: a much larger clone is one base away. J is TRBJ2-1 and V is TRBV7-2; D is unclear. Per the germline V gene, CDR1 is SGHTA and CDR2 is FQGNSA. The CDR3 spans 14 residues. Trimming cost V 6 bases and J 0 bases, with 9 bases left between them. The CDR3: CASRLAISYNEQFF. CDR3 bases: TGTGCCAGCAGATTGGCGATCTCCTACAATGAGCAGTTCTTC. The entire variable domain, with the rest obtained from reference TRBV7-2 and TRBJ2-1, is as follows: GAGVSQSPSNKVTEKGKDVELRCDPISGHTALYWYRQSLGQGLEFLIYFQGNSAPDKSGLPSDRFSAERTGGSVSTLTIQRTQQEDSAVYLCASRLAISYNEQFFGPGTRLTVL.

In this sample, this clonotype turned up many times. One end of the junction fails to match germline, which may point to a read error. This chain joins TRBV7-7 and TRBJ2-1; D gene uncertain. CDR1 is SSHAT and CDR2 is FNYEAQ in the germline V gene (reference sequence). CDR3 length: 13 amino acids. The CDR3 DNA follows: TGTGCTAGCAGCTTAAACGATCTCGGTGAGCAGTTCTTC. Protein sequence: CASSLNDLGEQFF.

This clonotype was found many times. The chain employs TRBV6-1 and TRBJ1-4; 7 bases map to TRBD1. The CDR3 has 15 residues. After removal of 6 bases from V and 3 bases from J, the junction contained 7 bases not matched to a gene. CDR1 and CDR2 (germline): MNHNS, SASEGT. CDR3 sequence reads: CASSRGGAANEKLFF. The DNA of the CDR3 is TGTGCCAGCAGCAGGGGGGGGGCGGCTAATGAAAAACTGTTTTTT.

This clonotype was counted at least ten times. The chain has TRBV20-1 and TRBJ1-2; tentatively, D is TRBD1 (6 bases). CDR1 and CDR2 from the germline V gene are DFQATT and SNEGSKA (reference sequence). The CDR3 consists of 14 residues. V dropped 6 bases and J dropped 3 bases, with 17 bases sitting between them. The CDR3 here is CSAQQGGRYYGYTF. In DNA form, the CDR3 reads TGCAGTGCCCAACAGGGCGGTCGGTACTATGGCTACACCTTC.

At least ten counts were recorded for this clonotype. This chain links TRBV18 with TRBJ2-5; D is uncertain. Germline V gene sequence: CDR1 KGHSH, CDR2 LQKENI. The CDR3 has 12 residues. The ends were cut back, 1 base at V and 5 bases at J, with 5 bases in the middle. CDR3 sequence reads: CASSPLGETQYF. The CDR3 DNA is TGTGCCAGCTCACCACTCGGGGAGACCCAGTACTTC.

This clonotype occurred many times. This chain links TRBV29-1 with TRBJ2-2; 7 nucleotides agree with TRBD1. CDR1 is SQVTM and CDR2 is ANQGSEA in the germline V gene. This CDR3 has 13 amino acids. Trimming cost V 8 bases and J 2 bases; bases outside gene matches: 5. CDR3 region: CSSRDSNTGELFF. The CDR3 coding sequence is TGCAGCTCCCGGGACAGTAACACCGGGGAGCTGTTTTTT.

This clonotype was picked up many times. J is TRBJ2-1 and V is TRBV19; tentatively, D is TRBD2 (5 bases). The CDR3 is 15 residues long. Per germline, CDR1 LNHDA and CDR2 SQIVND (reference sequence). V lost 6 bases, J lost 5 bases, and 17 bases lay in between. CDR3 sequence reads: CASRQDGKSNNEQFF. The CDR3 DNA follows: TGTGCCAGTAGACAAGACGGGAAGTCGAACAATGAGCAGTTCTTC.

This clonotype was detected ten times or more. The chain combines TRBV27 with TRBJ2-2; the D is unclear. Germline V CDR1 and CDR2: MNHEY, SMNVEV (reference sequence). V dropped 4 bases and J dropped 4 bases, with 10 bases sitting between them. The CDR3 is 14 residues long. The CDR3 is CASSWASRTGELFF. The CDR3 region has the DNA TGTGCCAGCAGTTGGGCGTCGCGCACCGGGGAGCTGTTTTTT.

Ten or more counts support this clonotype. The V call is TRBV5-1, the J call TRBJ1-2; D is undetermined. Between the trimmed V and J ends, which lost 0 bases and 0 bases, there was a span of 3 bases. Germline V gene lookup returns CDR1 SGHRS and CDR2 YFSETQ. The CDR3 sequence is 13 residues long. The CDR3 nucleotides read TGCGCCAGCAGCTTGGGAGCTAACTATGGCTACACCTTC. Protein: CASSLGANYGYTF.

This clonotype has a count of ten or more. The V call is TRBV20-1, the J call TRBJ2-7, with D maybe TRBD2 (6 bases). Germline loops: CDR1 DFQATT, CDR2 SNEGSKA (reference sequence). Trimming took off 6 bases at V and 5 bases at J, with 11 bases between the two ends. This CDR3 spans 11 amino acids. This CDR3 is CSALGGDEQYF. The CDR3 nucleotides read TGCAGTGCGCTGGGGGGAGACGAGCAGTACTTC.

There are many counts of this clonotype. The CDR3 DNA is TGCAGCGTCGGAACGACTAGCGGGAGGGAGCAGTACTTC. It specifies CSVGTTSGREQYF. This rearrangement joins TRBV29-1 to TRBJ2-7; 13 bases fit TRBD2. CDR3 length equals 13 residues. The germline gives CDR1 SQVTM, CDR2 ANQGSEA. Trimming at V came to 6 bases and at J to 7 bases, leaving 6 bases not matched to a gene.

This clonotype was counted many times. V usage is TRBV12-3 or TRBV12-4 and J usage is TRBJ2-2; the D gene is possibly TRBD2 (6 bases). V shed 6 bases and J shed 0 bases, with 11 bases lying between them. CDR3 size: 15 residues. CDR3 region: CASRKAGANTGELFF. The DNA of the CDR3 is TGTGCCAGCAGGAAAGCGGGTGCGAACACCGGGGAGCTGTTTTTT.